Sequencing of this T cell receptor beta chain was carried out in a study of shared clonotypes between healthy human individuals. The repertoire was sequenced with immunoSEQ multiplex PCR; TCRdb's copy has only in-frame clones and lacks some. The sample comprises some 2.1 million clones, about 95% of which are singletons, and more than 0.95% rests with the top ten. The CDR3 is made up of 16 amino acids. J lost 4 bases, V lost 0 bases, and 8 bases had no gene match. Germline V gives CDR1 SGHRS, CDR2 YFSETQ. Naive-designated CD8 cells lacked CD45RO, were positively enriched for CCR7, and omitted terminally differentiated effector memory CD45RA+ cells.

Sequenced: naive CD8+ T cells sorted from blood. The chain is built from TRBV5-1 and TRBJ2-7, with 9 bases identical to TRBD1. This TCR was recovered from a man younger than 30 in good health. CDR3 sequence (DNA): TGCGCCAGCAGCTTGGTACCAGGGACAGGGCGATACGAGCAGTACTTC. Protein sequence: CASSLVPGTGRYEQYF.